Below, one TCR beta chain is given with its context. The antigen remains undetermined. Treatment given: 10-day PBMC culture with coronavirus spike peptide pools or control peptides (ViraFEST assay). Peptide pool stimulation in ViraFEST expanded antigen-specific T cells, whose TCRs were then sequenced. Each well held 2 million to 2.5 million PBMCs in IL-2 (around 10 IU/ml) medium with approximately 10 ug/ml peptide pools. CD4+ T cells that had been cultured provided DNA sequenced with the Oncomine TCR Beta short-read assay. TCRdb passed the PCR reads through MiXCR, listing each CDR3 protein once. The repertoire holds roughly 20,000 distinct CDR3 sequences, with about 44% as singletons. Germline trimming cut 3 bases from V and 4 bases from J; bases unmatched to any gene: 3. From germline, CDR1 is MNHGY and CDR2 SVAAGI. The CDR3 contains 15 residues. This entry is derived from a study of vaccination and CD4 T cells after COVID-19. Study-level information: Culture controls were given either a CEFX pool, an HIV-1 Nef pool, or no peptide.

The chain links TRBV6-9 to TRBJ1-2, with 12 nucleotides matching TRBD1. Material: CD4+ T cells from blood, cultured in vitro. This sequence originates from a human donor who had recovered from COVID-19. In nucleotides, the CDR3 is TGTGCCAGCAGTTACGGGACAGGGGGCTGCTATGGCTACACCTTC. This sequence encodes CASSYGTGGCYGYTF.